One TCR beta chain is described in this entry. Its antigen is still unknown. Primers included in the PCR were 60 Vbeta and 13 Jbeta primers. Assay: immunoSEQ multiplex PCR; the TCRdb copy retains only in-frame clones and omits some. The data contain almost 95,000 clones, roughly 70% of them singletons. This specimen belongs to a study of cytomegalovirus exposure and HLA in healthy donors. As for the study in general: A preliminary data release comprised roughly 80 million unique TCRs obtained from HLA-typed donors. Most genotyped donors, 81% of 300 to 400, had Caucasian-associated genetic ancestry.

Germline-derived CDR1 and CDR2 are SGHRS and YFSETQ. The CDR3 has 9 amino acids. Trimming cost V 8 bases and J 8 bases, with 7 bases left between them. Findings and limits, study-wide: In most subjects, TCR beta sequences reportedly gave accurate predictions of HLA-A and HLA-B alleles.

This rearrangement joins TRBV5-1 to TRBJ1-2; D gene ambiguous. The sample was PBMCs. The source of this sequence is a middle-aged man in good health and CMV-seronegative. The CDR3, as DNA: TGCGCCAGTACGGGAGGCTACACCTTC. Amino acid sequence: CASTGGYTF.